This T cell receptor beta chain was obtained from a study of memory CD4+ T cells and cytomegalovirus serostatus. Regarding the study as a whole: Repertoires predicted CMV serostatus with median bootstrapped AUC of about 0.95.

V lost 7 bases to trimming and J lost 5 bases; unmatched junction nucleotides: 6. Germline V gene lookup returns CDR1 GTSNPN and CDR2 SVGIG (reference sequence). The CDR3 length is 13 residues. TCRdb keeps only in-frame clones here, not all; method: immunoSEQ multiplex PCR. The sample includes about 61,000 clones, approximately 85% of them seen just once. Worth noting for this clone: Its antigen is as yet unknown.

Single viable CD3+CD4+CD8-CD45RO+ cells were sorted as the memory CD4+ T cells. After thawing, CD4+ T cells were positively selected. What was sequenced was memory CD4+ T cells from blood. The chain links TRBV30 to TRBJ2-3; 10 nucleotides match TRBD1. The TCR sequence derives from an adult in good health and CMV-seronegative. The chain's CDR3 is CALRQGAGDTQYF. Written as DNA, the CDR3 is TGTGCCTTACGACAGGGGGCTGGAGATACGCAGTATTTT.